One and the same sample provided the 23 T cell receptor beta chains below, sequenced in a study of beta chain features in type 1 diabetes. These receptors have no identified antigens. Reverse transcription of all isolated RNA meant that expressed TCRB transcripts were sequenced. Some clones are missing from TCRdb's copy, which holds only in-frame ones; the method was immunoSEQ multiplex PCR. Of 600,000 to 700,000 clones in the sample, 9.5% to 15% were seen once. Regarding the study as a whole: Shorter TCRB CDR3s, moderately but significantly so, were found in Type 1 diabetes patients in all four CD4+ subsets.

The sequenced sample consisted of naive CD4+ T cells from blood. The receptors were gathered from a man aged 25 to 40 with type 1 diabetes.

Regarding this clone: This specimen includes other DNA sequences encoding the same CDR3. This chain joins TRBV7-2 and TRBJ2-1, with 7 bases that match TRBD2. This CDR3 spans 15 amino acids. With V trimmed by 6 bases and J by 0 bases, 5 bases remained unmatched. Germline loops: CDR1 SGHTA, CDR2 FQGNSA. The CDR3: CASRTGGSSYNEQFF. The CDR3 DNA follows: TGTGCCAGCAGAACGGGGGGTAGCTCCTACAATGAGCAGTTCTTC.

This clone was detected a few times. One end of the junction varies from germline; a read error may be responsible. The V call is TRBV7-7, the J call TRBJ2-1; TRBD2 matches at 13 bases. The CDR3 consists of 15 residues. Germline values: CDR1 SSHAT, CDR2 FNYEAQ (reference sequence). The DNA of the CDR3 is TGTGCTAGCAGCCAAGGACTAGCGGGGGTCAATGAGCAGTTCTTC. It codes for CASSQGLAGVNEQFF.

The V and J genes are TRBV5-4 and TRBJ2-1; 8 bases are shared with TRBD1. The ends lost 4 bases at V and 1 base at J; junction bases unmatched: 7. This CDR3 is 16 amino acids long. The V gene's germline CDR1 is SGHNT and CDR2 YYREEE (reference sequence). The CDR3: CASSPWGDRSYNEQFF. The DNA of the CDR3 is TGTGCCAGCAGCCCCTGGGGGGACAGGTCCTACAATGAGCAGTTCTTC.

This clone was picked up a small number of times. The chain carries TRBV29-1 and TRBJ2-2, with D unresolved. The CDR3 loop spans 16 amino acids. V shed 5 bases and J shed 0 bases, with 16 bases lying between them. Germline V gene data show CDR1 as SQVTM and CDR2 as ANQGSEA. The CDR3 nucleotides read TGCAGCGTTCTTGTGAGTGGCCAGCCGAACACCGGGGAGCTGTTTTTT. It is translated as CSVLVSGQPNTGELFF.

In its sample, this clone was seen a few times. This rearrangement joins TRBV5-1 to TRBJ1-1; TRBD1 matches at 10 bases. The CDR3 length is 15 residues. CDR1 and CDR2 from the germline V gene are SGHRS and YFSETQ. V lost 0 bases and J lost 4; bases outside the gene matches: 3. CDR3: CASSLEGQGSTEAFF. The CDR3 DNA reads TGCGCCAGCAGCTTGGAGGGACAGGGGTCCACTGAAGCTTTCTTT.

V gene TRBV19 combines with J gene TRBJ1-5; perhaps TRBD1 as D (5 bases). Germline CDR1 and CDR2: LNHDA and SQIVND (reference sequence). The V and J ends lost 3 bases and 6 bases respectively, with 12 bases between them. CDR3 length: 14 residues. CDR3 coding DNA: TGTGCCAGTAGTATGGGGCAGGGTCTTCAGCCCCAGCATTTT. Its protein is CASSMGQGLQPQHF.

This clone was seen more than once but under ten times. The rearrangement links TRBV18 to TRBJ2-3, with TRBD2 identical over 8 bases. Trimming took 1 base from V and 2 from J; bases not matched to a gene: 2. The CDR3 runs 15 residues. Germline V gene data show CDR1 as KGHSH and CDR2 as LQKENI. This chain's CDR3 is CASSPLAGTTDTQYF. The CDR3, as DNA: TGTGCCAGCTCACCACTAGCGGGGACCACAGATACGCAGTATTTT.

The gene calls are TRBV28 and TRBJ1-3; D uncertain. Germline V lookup: CDR1 MDHEN, CDR2 SYDVKM. Trimming cost V 2 bases and J 4 bases, with 12 bases left between them. CDR3 length: 15 amino acids. CDR3 amino acids: CASSLGVSSGNTIYF. The CDR3 DNA reads TGTGCCAGCAGTTTAGGCGTATCATCGGGAAACACCATATATTTT.

This clone was detected only a few times. J is TRBJ2-2 and V is TRBV9; 7 bases align to TRBD2. The CDR3 sequence is 15 residues long. Germline V gene data show CDR1 as SGDLS and CDR2 as YYNGEE. V was pared by 2 bases and J by 3 bases, with 4 bases of the junction left unmatched. The CDR3 region is CASSVLAGHTGELFF. The CDR3 nucleotides are TGTGCCAGCAGCGTTTTAGCGGGCCACACCGGGGAGCTGTTTTTT.

The sample holds a few counts of this clone. The chain employs TRBV5-4 and TRBJ1-4, with TRBD1 matching over 11 bases. Germline assignment: CDR1 SGHNT and CDR2 YYREEE (reference sequence). The CDR3 spans 14 residues. V was clipped by 0 bases and J by 10 bases; unmatched bases: 2. CDR3 nucleotide sequence: TGTGCCAGCAGCTTGGAAGGGACAGGGGGAAAACTGTTTTTT. Amino acid sequence: CASSLEGTGGKLFF.

In nucleotides, the CDR3 is TGTGCCAGCAGTTATCCAGGCGGGACAGGGCTGAATGAGCAGTTCTTC. Its translation: CASSYPGGTGLNEQFF. This rearrangement joins TRBV6-5 to TRBJ2-1; 9 nucleotides match TRBD1. CDR3 length equals 16 residues. V gave up 3 bases and J gave up 7 bases; unmatched junction bases: 10. Germline lookup yields CDR1 MNHEY and CDR2 SVGAGI.

V usage is TRBV29-1 and J usage is TRBJ1-2; maybe TRBD1 (5 bases). Germline CDR1 SQVTM, CDR2 ANQGSEA. This CDR3 region has 14 residues. The ends were cut back, 5 bases at V and 0 bases at J, with 13 bases in the middle. The CDR3 sequence is CSVSPGPTNYGYTF. CDR3 nucleotide sequence: TGCAGCGTTTCACCGGGACCGACTAACTATGGCTACACCTTC.

The V gene is TRBV18, the J gene TRBJ1-6, with no clear D. In germline, CDR1 is KGHSH, CDR2 LQKENI. This CDR3 comprises 16 residues. The V gene lost 3 bases and the J gene lost 5 bases, with 14 bases spanning the gap. Here the CDR3 reads CASSPRTAADNSPLHF. CDR3 nucleotides: TGTGCCAGCTCACCCCGGACGGCTGCAGATAATTCACCCCTCCACTTT. Using reference TRBV18 and TRBJ1-6 for the parts outside the CDR3, the full variable domain is NAGVMQNPRHLVRRRGQEARLRCSPMKGHSHVYWYRQLPEEGLKFMVYLQKENIIDESGMPKERFSAEFPKEGPSILRIQQVVRGDSAAYFCASSPRTAADNSPLHFGNGTRLTVT.

The chain is built from TRBV6-6 and TRBJ2-2; TRBD1 aligns across 7 bases. The CDR3 is 15 amino acids. Trimming removed 6 bases from V and 6 bases from J; junction bases left unmatched: 10. CDR1 and CDR2 (germline): MNHNY, SVGAGI (reference sequence). The CDR3 sequence is CASSPPRQGAGELFF. The CDR3 DNA reads as TGTGCCAGCAGCCCTCCCCGGCAGGGGGCCGGGGAGCTGTTTTTT.

The rearrangement joins TRBV27 to TRBJ1-4, with D unresolved. Germline loops: CDR1 MNHEY, CDR2 SMNVEV (reference sequence). V was trimmed by 2 bases and J by 4 bases, leaving 11 bases between them. CDR3 length equals 15 residues. CDR3 loop: CASSLVGEFNEKLFF. The CDR3 DNA is TGTGCCAGCAGTTTAGTTGGGGAATTTAATGAAAAACTGTTTTTT. Complete variable domain (other parts from reference TRBV27 and TRBJ1-4): EAQVTQNPRYLITVTGKKLTVTCSQNMNHEYMSWYRQDPGLGLRQIYYSMNVEVTDKGDVPEGYKVSRKEKRNFPLILESPSPNQTSLYFCASSLVGEFNEKLFFGSGTQLSVL.

The chain couples TRBV28 to TRBJ1-6; no firm D call. CDR3 length equals 14 residues. CDR1 is MDHEN, CDR2 SYDVKM, per germline. Trimming took off 5 bases at V and 5 bases at J, with 10 bases between the two ends. The CDR3 spells CASSLLTDNSPLHF. The CDR3 DNA is TGTGCCAGCAGTCTACTCACAGATAATTCACCCCTCCACTTT.

The chain joins TRBV6-5 to TRBJ2-2; D not certain. CDR3 length: 11 residues. Germline V gene sequence: CDR1 MNHEY, CDR2 SVGAGI. V lost 5 bases and J 6 bases, leaving 4 bases between the germline ends. Here the CDR3 reads CASSQSGELFF. For the CDR3, the DNA is TGTGCCAGCAGTCAATCCGGGGAGCTGTTTTTT.

The V call is TRBV19, the J call TRBJ1-5; possible D gene TRBD1, 6 bases. Trimming removed 5 bases from V and 6 bases from J, with 11 bases in between. Germline V gives CDR1 LNHDA, CDR2 SQIVND (reference sequence). The CDR3 is made up of 13 amino acids. This CDR3 reads CASSLGGAQPQHF. The CDR3 coding sequence is TGTGCCAGTAGTCTAGGGGGGGCTCAGCCCCAGCATTTT. The full variable domain, its missing parts supplied by reference TRBV19 and TRBJ1-5, is DGGITQSPKYLFRKEGQNVTLSCEQNLNHDAMYWYRQDPGQGLRLIYYSQIVNDFQKGDIAEGYSVSREKKESFPLTVTSAQKNPTAFYLCASSLGGAQPQHFGDGTRLSIL.

This clone was seen a few times. V usage is TRBV7-2 and J usage is TRBJ2-7, with 13 bases matching TRBD2. The CDR3 has 13 residues. CDR1 is SGHTA, CDR2 FQGNSA, per germline. The V and J ends lost 6 bases and 4 bases, in that order; junction bases with no gene match: 0. This CDR3 reads CASRTSGGYEQYF. Here the CDR3 DNA reads TGTGCCAGCAGGACTAGCGGGGGGTACGAGCAGTACTTC.

The chain has TRBV29-1 and TRBJ1-4, with no clear D. The CDR3 consists of 12 residues. CDR1 SQVTM and CDR2 ANQGSEA come from the germline V gene. V was shortened by 8 bases and J by 5 bases, with 12 bases between the two germline ends. The CDR3 sequence: CSLRGRNEKLFF. The CDR3 DNA reads as TGCAGCCTTCGTGGTAGGAATGAAAAACTGTTTTTT.

This clone was detected only a few times. The chain employs TRBV4-3 and TRBJ2-5, with 9 bases aligning to TRBD2. Trimming took 0 bases from V and 8 from J; bases not matched to a gene: 10. Germline-derived CDR1 and CDR2 are LGHNA and YSLEER. The CDR3 is made up of 16 amino acids. DNA of the CDR3: TGCGCCAGCAGCCAAGATTACAGCGGGGGGTGGAAAACCCAGTACTTC. Its protein is CASSQDYSGGWKTQYF.

The chain couples TRBV9 to TRBJ2-3; a possible D gene is TRBD1 (5 bases). CDR1 and CDR2 from the germline V gene are SGDLS and YYNGEE. Trimming cost V 3 bases and J 4 bases, with 9 bases left between them. This CDR3 has 13 amino acids. The CDR3 sequence is CASSAQGSDTQYF. In DNA, the CDR3 is TGTGCCAGCAGCGCTCAGGGTTCAGATACGCAGTATTTT.

The V gene is TRBV25-1, the J gene TRBJ2-5, with 7 bases lining up with TRBD1. The CDR3 is 13 residues long. Trimming at V came to 4 bases and at J to 1 base, leaving 0 bases not matched to a gene. Germline V lookup: CDR1 MGHDK, CDR2 SYGVNS. For the CDR3, the DNA is TGTGCCAGCAGTGGACAGGGCCAAGAGACCCAGTACTTC. It is translated as CASSGQGQETQYF.